This T cell receptor (beta chain) comes out of a study of T cell changes during pregnancy in multiple sclerosis. V gave up 2 bases and J gave up 7 bases, with 11 bases separating them. The CDR3 sequence is 14 residues long. CDR1 and CDR2 (germline): MDHEN, SYDVKM. Sequencing was performed with immunoSEQ multiplex PCR; in TCRdb, only in-frame clones are kept and a portion is missing. The data contain just over 90,000 clones, 91% of them seen just once; the ten biggest clones take up approximately 1.6%. The rearrangement joins TRBV28 to TRBJ1-4, with D unclear. The sequence came from a female donor in good health, enrolled as a control in a pregnancy study. This specimen consisted of peripheral blood, obtained after pregnancy. The CDR3: CASSLSAPGEKLFF. In nucleotides, the CDR3 is TGTGCCAGCAGTTTAAGCGCCCCGGGTGAAAAACTGTTTTTT.